This T cell receptor (beta chain) was identified in a study of Ad26.COV2.S vaccination and SARS-CoV-2 variants. Whole-study findings and limits: Non-spike TCR breadth was similar in vaccine and placebo recipients. Placebo recipients showed lower spike-specific TCR breadth than vaccinees. Analytic work on TCR breadth and depth might have understated the full extent of total T cell responses. Substantial response breadth was reportedly seen for spike-specific CD8+ and CD4+ T cells after vaccination.

The CDR3 totals 13 residues. V was pared by 6 bases and J by 0 bases, with 7 bases between. CDR1 and CDR2 (germline): MNHEY, SVGEGT. To note about this clone: As yet, its antigen is unknown.

This table comes from immunoSEQ multiplex PCR, and its TCRdb copy is limited to in-frame clones, with some not included. Of around 370,000 clones in the sample, about 91% were seen once. This sequence joins TRBV6-2 or TRBV6-3 and TRBJ2-3, with unresolved D. The material was peripheral blood, obtained after recovery from COVID-19. This sequence was found in a human donor who had recovered from COVID-19. The CDR3 protein is CASSPDSTDTQYF. CDR3 DNA: TGTGCCAGCAGCCCTGATAGCACAGATACGCAGTATTTT.